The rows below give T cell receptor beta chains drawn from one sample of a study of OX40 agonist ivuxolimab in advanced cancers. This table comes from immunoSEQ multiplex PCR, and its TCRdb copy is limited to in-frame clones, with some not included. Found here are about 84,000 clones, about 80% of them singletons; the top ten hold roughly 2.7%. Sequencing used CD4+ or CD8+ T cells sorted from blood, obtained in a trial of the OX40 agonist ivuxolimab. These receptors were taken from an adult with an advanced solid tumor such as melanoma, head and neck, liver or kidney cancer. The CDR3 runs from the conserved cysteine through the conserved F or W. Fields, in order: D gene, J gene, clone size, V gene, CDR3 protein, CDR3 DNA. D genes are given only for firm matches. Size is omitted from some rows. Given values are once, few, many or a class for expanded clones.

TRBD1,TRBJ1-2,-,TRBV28,CASSFPAGGGASGYTF,TGTGCCAGCAGTTTCCCAGCAGGGGGGGGCGCGAGTGGCTACACCTTC
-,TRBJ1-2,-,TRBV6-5,CASSYSQEGNYGYTF,TGTGCCAGCAGTTATTCTCAGGAGGGGAACTATGGCTACACCTTC
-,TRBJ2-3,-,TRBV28,CASSSVMWGEAADTQYF,TGTGCCAGCAGTTCCGTAATGTGGGGGGAAGCCGCAGATACGCAGTATTTT
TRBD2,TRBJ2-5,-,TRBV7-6,CASSLALAGGQETQYF,TGTGCCAGCAGCTTAGCTCTAGCGGGGGGGCAGGAGACCCAGTACTTC
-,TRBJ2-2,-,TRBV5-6,CASSLHGPGELFF,TGTGCCAGCAGCTTGCACGGTCCCGGGGAGCTGTTTTTT
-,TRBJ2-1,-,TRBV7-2,CASSSLSGTSYNEQFF,TGTGCCAGCAGCTCCCTCTCCGGGACAAGCTACAATGAGCAGTTCTTC
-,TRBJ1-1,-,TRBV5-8,CASSSEYTGVAEAFF,TGTGCCAGCAGCTCCGAATACACTGGCGTAGCGGAAGCTTTCTTT
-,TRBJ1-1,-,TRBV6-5,CASSYDPNTEAFF,TGTGCCAGCAGTTACGACCCGAACACTGAAGCTTTCTTT
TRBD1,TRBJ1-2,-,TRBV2,CASRPDRGDYGYTF,TGTGCCAGCAGGCCGGACAGGGGGGACTATGGCTACACCTTC
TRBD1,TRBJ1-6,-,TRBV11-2,CASSLVFGQGNSPLHF,TGTGCCAGCAGCTTAGTTTTTGGACAGGGGAATTCACCCCTCCACTTT
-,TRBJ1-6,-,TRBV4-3,CASSPTPDPGNSPLHF,TGCGCCAGCAGCCCCACCCCGGACCCCGGAAATTCACCCCTCCACTTT
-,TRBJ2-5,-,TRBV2,CASNGGNQETQYF,TGTGCCAGCAACGGGGGCAACCAAGAGACCCAGTACTTC
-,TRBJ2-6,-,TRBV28,CASRSSGANVLTF,TGTGCTAGCAGGAGCTCTGGGGCCAACGTCCTGACTTTC
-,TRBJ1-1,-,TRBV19,CASIGRGAYLSEAFF,TGTGCCAGTATTGGCCGGGGGGCTTACCTGTCTGAAGCTTTCTTT
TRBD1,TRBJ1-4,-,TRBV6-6,CASSRGQGGEKLFF,TGTGCCAGCAGTAGGGGACAGGGGGGAGAAAAACTGTTTTTT
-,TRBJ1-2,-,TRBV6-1,CASSEGDYGYTF,TGTGCCAGCAGTGAAGGGGACTATGGCTACACCTTC
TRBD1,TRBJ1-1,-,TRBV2,CASDRAFTEAFF,TGTGCCAGCGACAGGGCTTTCACTGAAGCTTTCTTT
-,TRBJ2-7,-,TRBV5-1,CASRERQHGAYEQYF,TGCGCCAGCCGGGAGAGGCAGCACGGAGCCTACGAGCAGTACTTC
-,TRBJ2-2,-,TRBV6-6,CASRFSRPNTGELFF,TGTGCCAGCAGATTTAGCAGGCCGAACACCGGGGAGCTGTTTTTT
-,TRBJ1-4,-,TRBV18,CASSPGLENEKLFF,TGTGCCAGCTCACCAGGCCTAGAGAATGAAAAACTGTTTTTT
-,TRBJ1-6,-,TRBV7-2,CASSRDRPPLHF,TGTGCCAGCAGCCGTGACAGACCACCCCTCCACTTT
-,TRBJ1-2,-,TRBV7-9,CASSQEAYGYTF,TGTGCCAGCAGCCAAGAAGCTTATGGCTACACCTTC
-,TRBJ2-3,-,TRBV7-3,CASSLSRAADTQYF,TGTGCCAGCAGCTTATCCAGGGCGGCAGATACGCAGTATTTT
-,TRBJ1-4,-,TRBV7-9,CASSSPSGATNEKLFF,TGTGCCAGCAGCTCCCCCTCTGGGGCAACTAATGAAAAACTGTTTTTT
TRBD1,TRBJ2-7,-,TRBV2,CASSPGTGVSYEQYF,TGTGCCAGCAGTCCCGGGACAGGGGTCTCCTACGAGCAGTACTTC
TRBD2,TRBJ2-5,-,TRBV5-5,CASSLIAGGLETQYF,TGTGCCAGCAGCTTAATTGCGGGGGGGCTAGAGACCCAGTACTTC
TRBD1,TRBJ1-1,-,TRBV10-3,CAIRRGTGGSEAFF,TGTGCCATCAGACGGGGGACAGGGGGGTCTGAAGCTTTCTTT
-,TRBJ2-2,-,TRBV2,CASSEGWTESTGELFF,TGTGCCAGCAGTGAAGGTTGGACAGAGTCCACCGGGGAGCTGTTTTTT
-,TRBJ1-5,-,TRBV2,CASWTGSNQPQHF,TGTGCCAGCTGGACCGGCAGCAATCAGCCCCAGCATTTT
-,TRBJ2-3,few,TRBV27,CASRLKGTDTQYF,TGTGCCAGCAGGCTCAAGGGCACAGATACGCAGTATTTT
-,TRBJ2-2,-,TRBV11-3,CASSLGSGGGRELFF,TGTGCCAGCAGCTTAGGATCGGGGGGCGGCAGGGAGCTGTTTTTT
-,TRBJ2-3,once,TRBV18,CASSPPTSLDTQYF,TGTGCCAGCTCACCCCCGACTAGTCTTGATACGCAGTATTTT
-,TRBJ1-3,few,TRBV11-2,CASSLDPWQIYF,TGTGCCAGCAGCTTAGATCCTTGGCAAATATATTTT
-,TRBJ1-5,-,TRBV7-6,CASSLGYHGNQPQHF,TGTGCCAGCAGCTTGGGTTACCATGGCAATCAGCCCCAGCATTTT
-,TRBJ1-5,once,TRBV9,CASSVVRTSITEAYSNQPQHF,TGTGCCAGCAGCGTAGTAAGGACGTCCATAACAGAAGCCTATAGCAATCAGCCCCAGCATTTT
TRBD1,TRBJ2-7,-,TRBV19,CASSIDRGQASYEQYF,TGTGCCAGTAGTATAGATCGGGGACAGGCCTCCTACGAGCAGTACTTC
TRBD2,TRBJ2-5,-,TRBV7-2,CASSLLAGEQETQYF,TGTGCCAGCAGCTTATTAGCGGGGGAGCAAGAGACCCAGTACTTC
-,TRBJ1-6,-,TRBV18,CASSPLENSPLHF,TGTGCCAGCTCACCTCTTGAGAATTCACCCCTCCACTTT
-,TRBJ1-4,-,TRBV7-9,CASSWGQGNEKLFF,TGTGCCAGCAGCTGGGGCCAGGGAAACGAAAAACTGTTTTTT
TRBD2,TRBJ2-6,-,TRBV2,CAKQGQGGSLSGANVLTF,TGTGCCAAGCAAGGCCAGGGAGGGTCCCTCTCTGGGGCCAACGTCCTGACTTTC
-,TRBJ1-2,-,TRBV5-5,CASRYTGSRGYTF,TGTGCCAGCAGGTATACAGGGAGCCGTGGCTACACCTTC
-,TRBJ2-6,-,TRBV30,CAWSVSRANVLTF,TGTGCCTGGAGTGTTTCTCGGGCCAACGTCCTGACTTTC
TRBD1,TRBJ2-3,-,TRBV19,CASSKGATTDTQYF,TGTGCCAGTAGTAAGGGGGCGACCACAGATACGCAGTATTTT
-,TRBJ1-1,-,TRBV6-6,CASSFGGRGFF,TGTGCCAGCAGTTTTGGGGGTCGGGGTTTCTTT
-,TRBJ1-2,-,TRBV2,CASSEVQGRYNYGYTF,TGTGCCAGCAGTGAAGTCCAAGGGCGCTACAACTATGGCTACACCTTC
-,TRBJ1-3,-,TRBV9,CASSVRDAGNTIYF,TGTGCCAGCAGCGTCCGGGACGCCGGAAACACCATATATTTT